This TCR beta chain appears in the sequencing data of a study of blood T cell repertoires in COVID-19. Across the whole study: The analysed material was cDNA or gDNA that came from T cells, B-cell-depleted T cells, or PBMCs.

The CDR3 extends over 18 amino acids. V lost 3 bases and J lost 5, with 26 bases in between. The V gene's germline CDR1 is LGHNT and CDR2 FRNRAP. Recovery among Cohort 3 donors was established by two negative PCRs, clearance, or symptom resolution. Original analysis: Amplifying reference gene primers gave estimates of nucleated cell counts. Clones were read by immunoSEQ multiplex PCR, and TCRdb kept only the in-frame ones, dropping some. That table furnishes V, J and clone size, whereas the DNA furnished D and trimming. The sample carries just over 300,000 clones, around 86% recorded once. The sample taken for sequencing was PBMCs or T cells enriched from blood (not recorded which). The receptor was isolated from a man aged 25 to 40 who had recovered from COVID-19. This chain connects TRBV12-5 to TRBJ2-7; a weak D match, TRBD2 (7 bases). The CDR3 is CASGFPRGALPPKDEQYF. The CDR3 region has the DNA TGTGCTAGTGGTTTCCCCCGGGGGGCCTTACCCCCAAAGGACGAGCAGTACTTC.